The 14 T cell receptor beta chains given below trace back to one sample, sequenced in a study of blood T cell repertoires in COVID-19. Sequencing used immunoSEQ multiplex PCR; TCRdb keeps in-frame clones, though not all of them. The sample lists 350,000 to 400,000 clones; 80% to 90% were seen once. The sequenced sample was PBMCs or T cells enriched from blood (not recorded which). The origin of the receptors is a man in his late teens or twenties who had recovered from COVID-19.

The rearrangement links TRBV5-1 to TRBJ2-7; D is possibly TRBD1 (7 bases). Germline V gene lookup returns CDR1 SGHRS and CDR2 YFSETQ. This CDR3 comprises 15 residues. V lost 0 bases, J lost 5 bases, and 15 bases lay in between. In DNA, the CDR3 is TGCGCCAGCAGCTTGGGTTCAGGGGGAGGTCACGAGCAGTACTTC. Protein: CASSLGSGGGHEQYF.

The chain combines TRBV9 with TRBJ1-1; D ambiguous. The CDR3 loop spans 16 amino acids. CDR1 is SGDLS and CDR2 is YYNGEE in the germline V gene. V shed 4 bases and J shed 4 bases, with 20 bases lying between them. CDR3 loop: CASSPFEGIVGTEAFF. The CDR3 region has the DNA TGTGCCAGCAGCCCCTTTGAGGGAATCGTAGGCACTGAAGCTTTCTTT.

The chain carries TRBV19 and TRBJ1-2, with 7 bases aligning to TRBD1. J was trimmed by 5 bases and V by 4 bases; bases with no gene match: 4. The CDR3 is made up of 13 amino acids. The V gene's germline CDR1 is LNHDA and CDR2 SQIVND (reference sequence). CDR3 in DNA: TGTGCCAGTAGTAGGTCACAGGGGTATGGCTACACCTTC. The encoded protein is CASSRSQGYGYTF.

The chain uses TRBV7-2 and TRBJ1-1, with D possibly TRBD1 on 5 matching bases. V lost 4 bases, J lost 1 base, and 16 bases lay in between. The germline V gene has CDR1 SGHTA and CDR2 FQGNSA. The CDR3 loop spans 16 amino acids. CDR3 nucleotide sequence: TGTGCCAGCAGCTCTTATTCGGACAACCGGAACACTGAAGCTTTCTTT. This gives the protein CASSSYSDNRNTEAFF. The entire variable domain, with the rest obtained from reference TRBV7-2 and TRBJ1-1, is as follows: GAGVSQSPSNKVTEKGKDVELRCDPISGHTALYWYRQSLGQGLEFLIYFQGNSAPDKSGLPSDRFSAERTGGSVSTLTIQRTQQEDSAVYLCASSSYSDNRNTEAFFGQGTRLTVV.

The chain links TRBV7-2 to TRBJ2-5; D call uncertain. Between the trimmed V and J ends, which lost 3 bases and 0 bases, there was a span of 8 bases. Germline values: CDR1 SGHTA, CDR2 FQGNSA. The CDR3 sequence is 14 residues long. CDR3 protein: CASSFPVHQETQYF. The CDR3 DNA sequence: TGTGCCAGCAGCTTTCCGGTCCACCAAGAGACCCAGTACTTC.

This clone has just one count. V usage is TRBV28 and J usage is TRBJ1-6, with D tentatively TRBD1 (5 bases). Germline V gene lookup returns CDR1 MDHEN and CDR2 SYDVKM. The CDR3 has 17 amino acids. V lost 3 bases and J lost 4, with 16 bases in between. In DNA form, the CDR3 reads TGTGCCAGCAGTTTCGGAGGAGGGACGGCTTATAATTCACCCCTCCACTTT. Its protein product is CASSFGGGTAYNSPLHF.

The CDR3 spells CASSQQGNNSPLHF. For the CDR3, the DNA is TGTGCCAGCAGCCAACAGGGGAATAATTCACCCCTCCACTTT. This chain links TRBV3-1 (or the pseudogene TRBV3-2) with TRBJ1-6; weak D call: TRBD1 (6 bases). The CDR3 contains 14 residues. The germline V and J ends were trimmed by 2 bases and 5 bases, with 7 bases remaining between them. CDR1 is LGHDT, CDR2 YNNKEL, per germline (reference sequence).

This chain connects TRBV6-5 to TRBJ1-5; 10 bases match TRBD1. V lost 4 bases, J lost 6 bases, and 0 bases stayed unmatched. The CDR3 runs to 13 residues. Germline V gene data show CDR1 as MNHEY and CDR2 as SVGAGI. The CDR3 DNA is TGTGCCAGCAGTTGGGACAGGGGTCAGCCCCAGCATTTT. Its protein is CASSWDRGQPQHF.

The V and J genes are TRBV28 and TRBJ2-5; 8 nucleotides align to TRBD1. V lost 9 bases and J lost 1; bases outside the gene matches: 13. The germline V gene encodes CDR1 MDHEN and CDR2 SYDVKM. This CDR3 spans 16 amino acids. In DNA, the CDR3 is TGTGCCAGTCGAGGACAGGGCGCTTTCCTCCAAGAGACCCAGTACTTC. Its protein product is CASRGQGAFLQETQYF.

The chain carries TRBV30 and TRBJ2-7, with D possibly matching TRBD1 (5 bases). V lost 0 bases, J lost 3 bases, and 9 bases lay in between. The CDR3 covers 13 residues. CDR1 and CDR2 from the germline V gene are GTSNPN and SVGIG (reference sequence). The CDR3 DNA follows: TGTGCCTGGAGTGTACAGGAAAACTACGAGCAGTACTTC. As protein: CAWSVQENYEQYF. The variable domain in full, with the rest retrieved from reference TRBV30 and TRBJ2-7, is SQTIHQWPATLVQPVGSPLSLECTVEGTSNPNLYWYRQAAGRGLQLLFYSVGIGQISSEVPQNLSASRPQDRQFILSSKKLLLSDSGFYLCAWSVQENYEQYFGPGTRLTVT.

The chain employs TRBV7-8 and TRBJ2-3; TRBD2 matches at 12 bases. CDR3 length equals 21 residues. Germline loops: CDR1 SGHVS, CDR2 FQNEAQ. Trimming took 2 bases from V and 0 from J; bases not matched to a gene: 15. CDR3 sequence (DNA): TGTGCCAGCAGCTTACCCCCCGGGGAGATGCTAGCGGGAGGGAGCACAGATACGCAGTATTTT. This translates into CASSLPPGEMLAGGSTDTQYF.

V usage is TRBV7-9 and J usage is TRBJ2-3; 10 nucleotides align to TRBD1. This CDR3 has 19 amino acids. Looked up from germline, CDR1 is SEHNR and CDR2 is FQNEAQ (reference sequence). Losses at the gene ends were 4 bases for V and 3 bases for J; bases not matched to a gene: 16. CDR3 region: CASSYEAYRDRGMTDTQYF. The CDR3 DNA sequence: TGTGCCAGCAGCTACGAAGCTTACCGGGACAGGGGTATGACAGATACGCAGTATTTT.

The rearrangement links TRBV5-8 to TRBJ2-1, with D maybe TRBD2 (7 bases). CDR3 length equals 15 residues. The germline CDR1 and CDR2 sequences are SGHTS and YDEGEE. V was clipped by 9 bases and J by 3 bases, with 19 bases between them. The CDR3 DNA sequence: TGTGCCATCTCCCAACGGGGGGCTAGCTACAATGAGCAGTTCTTC. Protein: CAISQRGASYNEQFF.

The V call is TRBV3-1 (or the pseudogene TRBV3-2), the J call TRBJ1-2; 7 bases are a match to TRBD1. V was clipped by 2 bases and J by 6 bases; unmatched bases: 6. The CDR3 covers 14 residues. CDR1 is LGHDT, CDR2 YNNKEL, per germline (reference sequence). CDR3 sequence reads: CASSQSRGFDGYTF. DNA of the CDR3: TGTGCCAGCAGCCAATCCAGGGGGTTCGATGGCTACACCTTC.